The 30 T cell receptor beta chains in this list originate from one sample, sequenced in a study of radiotherapy plus CTLA-4 blockade in lung cancer. The data were produced by immunoSEQ multiplex PCR, yet TCRdb's version contains in-frame clones alone and is incomplete. The table records approximately 77,000 clones, 60% to 85% of them present only once. Sequencing used peripheral blood, obtained from a patient treated with radiotherapy plus ipilimumab. The receptors stem from a human donor with non-small cell lung cancer whose response to radiotherapy plus ipilimumab could not be evaluated. Some clones in this sample may be carry-over from other donors' samples.

The J gene is TRBJ2-5, the V gene TRBV27, with D possibly matching TRBD1 (5 bases). The CDR3 contains 13 residues. The V end was cut by 4 bases, the J end by 5 bases, with 11 bases between. Germline CDR1 reads MNHEY; CDR2 reads SMNVEV (reference sequence). CDR3 DNA sequence: TGTGCCAGCAGTTACAGGTCTGGGGAGACCCAGTACTTC. Translation gives CASSYRSGETQYF.

The rearrangement joins TRBV4-1 to TRBJ2-1, with 9 bases that match TRBD2. This CDR3 is built from 16 residues. V was pared by 3 bases and J by 4 bases, with 7 bases of the junction left unmatched. Germline V gene lookup returns CDR1 MGHRA and CDR2 YSYEKL. CDR3 amino acids: CASSQQPGLAYNEQFF. CDR3 DNA sequence: TGCGCCAGCAGCCAGCAACCGGGACTAGCTTACAATGAGCAGTTCTTC.

There are a few counts of this clone. The chain carries TRBV7-9 and TRBJ1-3, with D uncertain. Germline V gene data show CDR1 as SEHNR and CDR2 as FQNEAQ (reference sequence). The CDR3 length is 14 residues. Trimming took 5 bases from V and 0 from J, leaving 8 bases between them. CDR3 loop: CASSPFRSGNTIYF. DNA for the CDR3: TGTGCCAGCAGCCCCTTCCGCTCTGGAAACACCATATATTTT.

Details on this clone: The junction and the germline gene differ at one end; a read error may be behind it. The rearrangement uses TRBV7-7 and TRBJ2-2, with 8 bases that match TRBD2. The CDR3 has 12 amino acids. Germline V CDR1 and CDR2: SSHAT, FNYEAQ (reference sequence). CDR3 nucleotides: TGTGCTAGCACCCAACGGGGGGGGAAGCTGTTTTTT. Translated: CASTQRGGKLFF.

V and J are TRBV29-1 and TRBJ1-1; tentative D call: TRBD1 (5 bases). V lost 3 bases and J lost 5, with 16 bases in between. Germline values: CDR1 SQVTM, CDR2 ANQGSEA. This CDR3 comprises 14 residues. The CDR3 spells CSVEANRRGTEAFF. As DNA, the CDR3 is TGCAGCGTTGAGGCTAACAGGCGTGGAACTGAAGCTTTCTTT.

The chain recombines TRBV5-1 with TRBJ2-7; 8 nucleotides line up with TRBD1. Germline CDR1 is SGHRS and CDR2 is YFSETQ. The CDR3 sequence is 15 residues long. Trimming took 4 bases from V and 0 from J; bases not matched to a gene: 6. This CDR3 reads CASSARTGYSYEQYF. CDR3 in DNA: TGCGCCAGCAGCGCCCGGACAGGGTACTCCTACGAGCAGTACTTC.

The chain uses TRBV7-2 and TRBJ1-5, with 9 nucleotides matching TRBD1. This CDR3 has 16 amino acids. The V and J ends lost 5 bases and 7 bases, in that order; junction bases with no gene match: 12. Germline assignment: CDR1 SGHTA and CDR2 FQGNSA. CDR3 nucleotide sequence: TGTGCCAGCAGCCCTCTCTCGGGACAGGGAAGACAGCCCCAGCATTTT. Protein: CASSPLSGQGRQPQHF. The full variable domain, completed using reference TRBV7-2 and TRBJ1-5, is GAGVSQSPSNKVTEKGKDVELRCDPISGHTALYWYRQSLGQGLEFLIYFQGNSAPDKSGLPSDRFSAERTGGSVSTLTIQRTQQEDSAVYLCASSPLSGQGRQPQHFGDGTRLSIL.

The V gene is TRBV7-6, the J gene TRBJ1-4; D may be TRBD1 (5 bases). Trimming removed 4 bases at V and 8 bases at J, with 14 bases between. The CDR3 has 14 residues. From germline, CDR1 is SGHVS and CDR2 FNYEAQ. In DNA, the CDR3 is TGTGCCAGCAGCTCTTCACCTGGGGGGGAAAAACTGTTTTTT. This sequence encodes CASSSSPGGEKLFF.

Notes on this clone: A read error may produce the germline difference seen at one junction end. V usage is TRBV7-9 and J usage is TRBJ2-7, with TRBD2 as a possible D gene (6 bases). Germline V gene data show CDR1 as SEHNR and CDR2 as FQNEAQ (reference sequence). The CDR3 is 11 amino acids. For the CDR3, the DNA is TGTGCCAGCAGCTTAGGTGGAGGGGCCAACTTC. Protein: CASSLGGGANF.

V usage is TRBV7-9 and J usage is TRBJ2-5, with D perhaps matching TRBD2 (5 bases). The CDR3 is 13 residues long. The V end was cut by 4 bases, the J end by 4 bases, with 10 bases between. Looked up from germline, CDR1 is SEHNR and CDR2 is FQNEAQ (reference sequence). CDR3 coding DNA: TGTGCCAGCAGCTCAAGAGGAGGAGAGACCCAGTACTTC. Translation gives CASSSRGGETQYF.

V usage is TRBV5-1 and J usage is TRBJ2-5, with 10 bases identical to TRBD1. The CDR3 is 15 residues long. Germline CDR1 reads SGHRS; CDR2 reads YFSETQ. V dropped 4 bases and J dropped 2; count of bases not matched to a gene: 5. The CDR3 DNA is TGCGCCAGCAGCCAGAGGACAGGGGGACAAGAGACCCAGTACTTC. Protein: CASSQRTGGQETQYF.

This rearrangement joins TRBV2 to TRBJ1-4; TRBD1 matches at 10 bases. Germline CDR1 and CDR2: SNHLY and FYNNEI. Germline trimming cut 3 bases from V and 6 bases from J; bases unmatched to any gene: 4. The length of the CDR3 is 15 residues. DNA for the CDR3: TGTGCCAGCAGTGAGGGACAGGGGAGTGATGAAAAACTGTTTTTT. This translates into CASSEGQGSDEKLFF.

This clone was seen a single time. The rearrangement joins TRBV7-8 to TRBJ2-1; 12 positions agree with TRBD2. The CDR3 totals 17 residues. Germline-derived CDR1 and CDR2 are SGHVS and FQNEAQ. V shed 1 base, J shed 7 bases, and the junction held 8 bases outside the gene matches. CDR3 loop: CASSLVGTSGGWNEQFF. CDR3 in DNA: TGTGCCAGCAGCTTAGTCGGTACTAGCGGGGGGTGGAATGAGCAGTTCTTC.

V usage is TRBV19 and J usage is TRBJ1-6, with TRBD1 identical over 8 bases. This CDR3 comprises 16 residues. CDR1 and CDR2 (germline): LNHDA, SQIVND (reference sequence). CDR3 protein: CVFRVLRGRGNSPLHF. As DNA, the CDR3 is TGTGTCTTCCGAGTCCTCAGGGGGCGCGGTAATTCACCCCTCCACTTT.

V and J are TRBV18 and TRBJ1-5; 9 positions agree with TRBD1. Germline CDR1 and CDR2: KGHSH and LQKENI. The V and J ends lost 4 bases and 3 bases, in that order; junction bases with no gene match: 7. The CDR3 has 16 residues. The CDR3, as DNA: TGTGCCAGCTCACTCGGGACAGGGCGTACCAATCAGCCCCAGCATTTT. Translation gives CASSLGTGRTNQPQHF.

The rearrangement uses TRBV4-1 and TRBJ2-1, with 10 bases fitting TRBD2. This CDR3 is built from 15 residues. Germline loops: CDR1 MGHRA, CDR2 YSYEKL. Germline trimming cut 2 bases from V and 8 bases from J; bases unmatched to any gene: 6. CDR3 DNA sequence: TGCGCCAGCAGCCAAAGAGCGGGGGGGCCTGATGAGCAGTTCTTC. This translates into CASSQRAGGPDEQFF.

The chain uses TRBV28 and TRBJ1-3; D gene unclear. Trimming pared 4 bases from V and 3 bases from J, leaving 13 bases between. Germline CDR1 reads MDHEN; CDR2 reads SYDVKM. The CDR3 extends over 15 amino acids. The chain's CDR3 is CASSSAVWRGNTIYF. CDR3 nucleotides: TGTGCCAGCAGTTCCGCGGTTTGGCGTGGAAACACCATATATTTT.

V gene TRBV5-1 combines with J gene TRBJ1-1, with 7 bases that match TRBD1. Germline V gene sequence: CDR1 SGHRS, CDR2 YFSETQ. The length of the CDR3 is 15 residues. The ends lost 0 bases at V and 7 bases at J; junction bases unmatched: 9. DNA for the CDR3: TGCGCCAGCAGCTTGGCCAAGGGGGCGGGGGGTGAAGCTTTCTTT. It codes for CASSLAKGAGGEAFF.

This rearrangement joins TRBV2 to TRBJ1-1, with D unresolved. The CDR3 is 14 residues long. The ends were cut back, 3 bases at V and 4 bases at J, with 12 bases in the middle. Germline V CDR1 and CDR2: SNHLY, FYNNEI. CDR3 region: CASSEEKVRTEAFF. The CDR3 DNA is TGTGCCAGCAGTGAGGAGAAGGTGCGCACTGAAGCTTTCTTT.

The V and J genes are TRBV6-6 and TRBJ2-3, with 7 bases aligning to TRBD1. CDR3 length equals 14 residues. V lost 8 bases, J lost 2 bases, and 7 bases stayed unmatched. The germline CDR1 and CDR2 sequences are MNHNY and SVGAGI (reference sequence). The CDR3 loop is CASLPGQNTDTQYF. CDR3 DNA sequence: TGTGCCAGCCTCCCGGGACAGAACACAGATACGCAGTATTTT.

The chain links TRBV23-1 to TRBJ2-1; TRBD1 aligns across 8 bases. TRBV23-1 carries the ORF label, with uncertain function. The J segment lost 4 bases and the V segment lost 6 bases, leaving 20 bases of the junction unmatched. The CDR3 runs 19 residues. The CDR3, as DNA: TGCGCCAGCAGCCAAAAGACAGGGGACATGGAACTGGGGTACAATGAGCAGTTCTTC. Translation gives CASSQKTGDMELGYNEQFF.

In this sample, this clone turned up once. The rearrangement uses TRBV2 and TRBJ2-1; a weak D match, TRBD2 (6 bases). Germline V lookup: CDR1 SNHLY, CDR2 FYNNEI. This CDR3 has 14 amino acids. Trimming shortened V by 7 bases and J by 1 base, and 11 bases separated the two germline ends. CDR3 DNA: TGTGCCAGCACCCCTAGCGTGTCCTACAATGAGCAGTTCTTC. Its translation: CASTPSVSYNEQFF. The complete variable domain, with remaining parts taken from reference TRBV2 and TRBJ2-1, reads EPEVTQTPSHQVTQMGQEVILRCVPISNHLYFYWYRQILGQKVEFLVSFYNNEISEKSEIFDDQFSVERPDGSNFTLKIRSTKLEDSAMYFCASTPSVSYNEQFFGPGTRLTVL.

V gene TRBV7-2 combines with J gene TRBJ1-2; 9 bases are shared with TRBD1. The CDR3 is 14 residues long. V trimming: 3 bases; J trimming: 8 bases; junction bases outside the gene matches: 7. Germline lookup yields CDR1 SGHTA and CDR2 FQGNSA. The CDR3 protein is CASSFLWTGEGYTF. The CDR3, as DNA: TGTGCCAGCAGCTTCCTTTGGACAGGGGAAGGCTACACCTTC. Based on the CDR3 plus reference TRBV7-2 and TRBJ1-2, the full variable domain is GAGVSQSPSNKVTEKGKDVELRCDPISGHTALYWYRQSLGQGLEFLIYFQGNSAPDKSGLPSDRFSAERTGGSVSTLTIQRTQQEDSAVYLCASSFLWTGEGYTFGSGTRLTVV.

The rearrangement links TRBV5-1 to TRBJ2-1; 9 bases fit TRBD1. With V trimmed by 4 bases and J by 3 bases, 8 bases remained unmatched. The CDR3 is 16 amino acids. Germline CDR1 SGHRS, CDR2 YFSETQ. For the CDR3, the DNA is TGCGCCAGCAGCGGGGGGGACAGGGAGTTCTACAATGAGCAGTTCTTC. Translating it yields CASSGGDREFYNEQFF.

This chain joins TRBV19 and TRBJ2-7; 8 bases are shared with TRBD1. CDR1 is LNHDA and CDR2 is SQIVND in the germline V gene (reference sequence). CDR3 length: 13 amino acids. V lost 10 bases, J lost 0 bases, and 5 bases stayed unmatched. The DNA for the CDR3 is TGTGCCACCCGACAGGGGAGCTCCTACGAGCAGTACTTC. This codes for CATRQGSSYEQYF.

This clone was seen only once. The CDR3 sequence: CASSDLGRGAYNQPQHF. DNA for the CDR3: TGTGCCAGCAGTGACTTGGGTCGGGGGGCATACAATCAGCCCCAGCATTTT. The chain has TRBV6-4 and TRBJ1-5; D is perhaps TRBD1 (6 bases). This CDR3 has 17 amino acids. Germline V gives CDR1 MRHNA, CDR2 SNTAGT. Trimming pared 1 base from V and 3 bases from J, leaving 16 bases between.

The chain couples TRBV6-5 to TRBJ1-2, with 8 bases identical to TRBD1. The CDR3 consists of 14 residues. Germline CDR1 reads MNHEY; CDR2 reads SVGAGI. The V gene end was trimmed by 5 bases and the J gene end by 6 bases; junction bases not matched to a gene: 8. This CDR3 is CASSPRTGMNGYTF. Written as DNA, the CDR3 is TGTGCCAGCAGTCCAAGGACAGGGATGAATGGCTACACCTTC.

V and J are TRBV7-9 and TRBJ2-7; TRBD1 matches at 12 bases. The CDR3 sequence is 15 residues long. In germline, CDR1 is SEHNR, CDR2 FQNEAQ (reference sequence). J was trimmed by 3 bases and V by 4 bases; bases with no gene match: 4. As DNA, the CDR3 is TGTGCCAGCAGCTCGCGGGACAGGGGGCGCTACGAGCAGTACTTC. Translation gives CASSSRDRGRYEQYF.

The V gene is TRBV27, the J gene TRBJ2-5; TRBD1 is a possible D gene (6 bases). This CDR3 has 15 residues. Germline V gene lookup returns CDR1 MNHEY and CDR2 SMNVEV (reference sequence). Trimming took off 4 bases at V and 2 bases at J, with 14 bases between the two ends. The CDR3 coding sequence is TGTGCCAGCAGTTCCCCCCCGACAGGTCAAGAGACCCAGTACTTC. Its protein product is CASSSPPTGQETQYF.

With respect to this clone: The sample contains more than one DNA sequence encoding this CDR3. The chain employs TRBV9 and TRBJ2-2, with TRBD2 as a possible D gene (5 bases). V was trimmed by 0 bases and J by 5 bases, leaving 11 bases between them. This CDR3 comprises 15 residues. Germline values: CDR1 SGDLS, CDR2 YYNGEE. CDR3 bases: TGTGCCAGCAGCGTAGGCGGGTTGTTGACCGGGGAGCTGTTTTTT. Protein product: CASSVGGLLTGELFF.